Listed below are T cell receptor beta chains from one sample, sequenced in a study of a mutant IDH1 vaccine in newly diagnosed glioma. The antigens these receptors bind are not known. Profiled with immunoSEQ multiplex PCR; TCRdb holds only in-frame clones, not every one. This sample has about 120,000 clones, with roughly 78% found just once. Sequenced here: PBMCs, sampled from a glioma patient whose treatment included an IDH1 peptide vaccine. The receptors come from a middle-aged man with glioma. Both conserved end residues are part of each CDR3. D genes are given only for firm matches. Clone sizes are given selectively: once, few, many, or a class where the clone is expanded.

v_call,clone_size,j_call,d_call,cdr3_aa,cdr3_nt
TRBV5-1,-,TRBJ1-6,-,CASSLSGATSGNSPLHF,TGCGCCAGCAGCTTGTCCGGGGCGACATCCGGCAATTCACCCCTCCACTTT
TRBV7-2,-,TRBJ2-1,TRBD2,CASSLGLAVSSYNEQFF,TGTGCCAGCAGCTTAGGGCTAGCGGTGAGCTCCTACAATGAGCAGTTCTTC
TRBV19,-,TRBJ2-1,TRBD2,CASISGRRGEQFF,TGTGCCAGTATAAGCGGGAGGAGGGGTGAGCAGTTCTTC
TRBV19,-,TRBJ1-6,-,CASSIRPLRSYNSPLHF,TGTGCCAGTAGTATCCGGCCACTTCGCTCCTATAATTCACCCCTCCACTTT
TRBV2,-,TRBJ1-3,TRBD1,CASSPRTGSGNTIYF,TGTGCCAGCAGTCCCAGGACAGGATCTGGAAACACCATATATTTT
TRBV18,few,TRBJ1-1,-,CASSPPGRQIRAFF,TGTGCCAGCTCACCACCGGGGAGGCAGATTCGAGCTTTCTTT
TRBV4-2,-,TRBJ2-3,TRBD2,CASSQVSGGASDTQYF,TGTGCCAGCAGCCAAGTGAGCGGGGGGGCGTCAGATACGCAGTATTTT
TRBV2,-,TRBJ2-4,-,CAILRGGVDIQYF,TGTGCCATTCTTAGGGGCGGGGTTGACATTCAGTACTTC
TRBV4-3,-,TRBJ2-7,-,CASSQELGPTYEQYF,TGCGCCAGCAGCCAAGAGCTGGGGCCTACCTACGAGCAGTACTTC
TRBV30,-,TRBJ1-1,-,CAWSSPRVGGAFF,TGTGCCTGGTCGTCGCCCAGGGTGGGTGGAGCTTTCTTT
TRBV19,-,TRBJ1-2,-,CASSIQGAGRGYTF,TGTGCCAGTAGTATTCAAGGGGCGGGCCGCGGCTACACCTTC
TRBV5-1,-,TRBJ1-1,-,CASSRTDENTEAFF,TGCGCCAGCAGTCGTACGGATGAGAACACTGAAGCTTTCTTT
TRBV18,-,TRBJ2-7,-,CASSPTAGGYEQYF,TGTGCCAGCTCACCGACGGCAGGGGGGTACGAGCAGTACTTC
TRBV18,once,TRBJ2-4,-,CASSPPGPIRENIQYF,TGTGCCAGCTCACCGCCGGGACCCATTAGGGAAAACATTCAGTACTTC
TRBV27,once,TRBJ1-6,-,CASSLFPLGNSPLHF,TGTGCCAGCAGTTTATTTCCACTGGGGAATTCACCCCTCCACTTT
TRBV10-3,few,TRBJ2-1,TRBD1,CAISDRGQNYNEQFF,TGTGCCATCAGTGACAGGGGGCAGAACTACAATGAGCAGTTCTTC
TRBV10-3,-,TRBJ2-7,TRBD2,CAISELGSGSNYEQYF,TGTGCCATCAGTGAGTTAGGCAGCGGGAGTAATTACGAGCAGTACTTC
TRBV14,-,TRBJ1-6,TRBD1,CASSQIGTGVNSPLHF,TGTGCCAGCAGCCAAATCGGGACAGGGGTTAATTCACCCCTCCACTTT
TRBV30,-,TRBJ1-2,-,CAWRTHHEGFGYTF,TGTGCCTGGAGGACCCATCATGAGGGATTTGGCTACACCTTC
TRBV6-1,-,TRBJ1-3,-,CASSEALTGRRSGNTIYF,TGTGCCAGCAGTGAAGCGCTGACCGGCCGCCGCTCTGGAAACACCATATATTTT
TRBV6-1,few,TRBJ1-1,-,CASSVVWDTEAFF,TGTGCCAGCTCGGTGGTATGGGACACTGAAGCTTTCTTT
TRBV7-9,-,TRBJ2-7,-,CASSLEGNRYEQYF,TGTGCCAGCAGCTTAGAGGGGAACCGATACGAGCAGTACTTC
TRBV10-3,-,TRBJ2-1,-,CAISESRDGYNEQFF,TGTGCCATCAGTGAGTCCCGGGATGGATACAATGAGCAGTTCTTC
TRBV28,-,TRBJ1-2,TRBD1,CASSSLWDRLNYGYTF,TGTGCCAGCAGTTCCCTTTGGGACAGACTTAACTATGGCTACACCTTC
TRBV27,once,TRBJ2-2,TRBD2,CASRSGLAIGELFF,TGTGCCAGCAGGTCGGGACTAGCTATCGGGGAGCTGTTTTTT
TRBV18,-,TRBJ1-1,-,CASSGDTSNTEAFF,TGTGCCAGCTCAGGAGACACTTCGAACACTGAAGCTTTCTTT
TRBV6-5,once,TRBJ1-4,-,CASTYRQATNEKLFF,TGTGCCAGCACTTATAGACAGGCAACTAATGAAAAACTGTTTTTT
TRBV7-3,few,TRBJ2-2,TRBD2,CASSPSTASGSLGELFF,TGTGCCAGCAGCCCAAGCACAGCTAGCGGGAGCCTCGGGGAGCTGTTTTTT
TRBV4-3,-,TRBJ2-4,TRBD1,CASSQDFWVGRDRGSKNIQYF,TGCGCCAGCAGCCAAGATTTCTGGGTCGGGAGGGACAGGGGATCCAAAAACATTCAGTACTTC
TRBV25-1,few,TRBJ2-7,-,CASRQGPTMEQYF,TGTGCCAGCAGACAGGGACCTACGATGGAGCAGTACTTC
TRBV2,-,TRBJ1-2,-,CASSDAGAYYGYTF,TGTGCCAGCAGTGATGCGGGGGCCTACTATGGCTACACCTTC
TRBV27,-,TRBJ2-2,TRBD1,CASSPGQVNTGELFF,TGTGCCAGCAGTCCGGGACAGGTGAACACCGGGGAGCTGTTTTTT
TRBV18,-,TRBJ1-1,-,CASSPPLGVATEAFF,TGTGCCAGCTCACCACCGTTGGGGGTGGCCACTGAAGCTTTCTTT
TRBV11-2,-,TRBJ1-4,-,CASSLNEKLFF,TGTGCCAGCAGCCTTAATGAAAAACTGTTTTTT
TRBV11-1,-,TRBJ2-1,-,CASSSLRGYNEQFF,TGTGCCAGCAGCTCTCTTCGGGGCTACAATGAGCAGTTCTTC
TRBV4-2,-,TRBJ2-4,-,CASSQDSGQRAKNIQYF,TGTGCCAGCAGCCAAGATTCGGGGCAGAGGGCCAAAAACATTCAGTACTTC
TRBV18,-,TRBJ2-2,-,CASSLESLSNTGELFF,TGTGCCAGCTCACTAGAGTCACTATCGAACACCGGGGAGCTGTTTTTT
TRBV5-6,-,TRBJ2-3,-,CASSFPGLSTDTQYF,TGTGCCAGCAGCTTTCCGGGACTTAGCACAGATACGCAGTATTTT
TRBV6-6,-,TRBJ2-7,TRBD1,CASSYRGLHEQYF,TGTGCCAGCAGTTACAGGGGGCTCCACGAGCAGTACTTC
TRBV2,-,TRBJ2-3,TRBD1,CASSDAGGLTDTQYF,TGTGCCAGCAGTGATGCAGGGGGCCTCACAGATACGCAGTATTTT
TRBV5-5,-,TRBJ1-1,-,CASSFTGITEAFF,TGTGCCAGCAGCTTCACAGGGATCACTGAAGCTTTCTTT
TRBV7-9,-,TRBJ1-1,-,CASSLGDGANTEAFF,TGTGCCAGCAGCCTAGGGGACGGGGCCAACACTGAAGCTTTCTTT
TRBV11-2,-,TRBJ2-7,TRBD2,CASSQTSGSNEQYF,TGTGCCAGCAGCCAGACTAGCGGGAGCAACGAGCAGTACTTC
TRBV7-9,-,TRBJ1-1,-,CASNWAPNTEAFF,TGTGCCAGCAATTGGGCCCCTAACACTGAAGCTTTCTTT
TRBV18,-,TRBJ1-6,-,CASSPGFALPVVNSPLHF,TGTGCCAGCTCACCAGGTTTCGCGTTGCCGGTTGTTAATTCACCCCTCCACTTT
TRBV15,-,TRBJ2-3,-,CATSSPWDTQYF,TGTGCCACCAGCTCCCCGTGGGATACGCAGTATTTT
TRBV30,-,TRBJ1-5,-,CAWGRDLREPQHF,TGTGCCTGGGGCAGGGACCTAAGGGAGCCCCAGCATTTT
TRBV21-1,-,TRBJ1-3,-,CASSKAGTEGNTIYF,TGTGCCAGCAGCAAAGCTGGGACAGAGGGGAACACCATATATTTT
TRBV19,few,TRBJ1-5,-,CASSINSGRGNQPQHF,TGTGCCAGTAGTATAAATAGTGGCAGGGGAAATCAGCCCCAGCATTTT
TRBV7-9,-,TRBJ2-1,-,CASSLETGYNEQFF,TGTGCCAGCAGCTTAGAAACAGGGTACAATGAGCAGTTCTTC
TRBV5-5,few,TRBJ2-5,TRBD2,CASSLRVAGGSYQETQYF,TGTGCCAGCAGCTTAAGGGTAGCGGGAGGTTCGTACCAAGAGACCCAGTACTTC